The rows below give T cell receptor beta chains drawn from one sample of a study of Tregs in tolerant kidney transplant recipients. Sequenced by immunoSEQ multiplex PCR; TCRdb stores in-frame clones only, minus some. The sample shows 75,000 to 80,000 clones, less than 95% of them seen only once. Sample: Tregs from blood, taken before the transplant. Receptors originate from a human donor who received a combined kidney and bone marrow transplant. Both conserved end residues are part of each CDR3. The D gene is left open where the match is weak. The size entry is marked missing in some rows and otherwise reads once, few, many or a size class.

j_call | d_call | clone_size | v_call | cdr3_aa | cdr3_nt
TRBJ2-7 | . | . | TRBV19 | CASSIVGDPTEQYF | TGTGCCAGTAGTATAGTTGGGGACCCTACGGAGCAGTACTTC
TRBJ2-7 | TRBD1 | . | TRBV7-8 | CASSLAGTGGAYEQYF | TGTGCCAGCAGCTTAGCAGGGACAGGGGGCGCCTACGAGCAGTACTTC
TRBJ1-2 | . | . | TRBV30 | CAWSVRGADGYTF | TGTGCCTGGAGTGTACGGGGGGCGGATGGCTACACCTTC
TRBJ2-7 | . | . | TRBV19 | CASSIGRLTYEQYF | TGTGCCAGTAGTATAGGACGACTAACCTACGAGCAGTACTTC
TRBJ2-2 | TRBD2 | . | TRBV5-1 | CASSLGLAGAGTGELFF | TGCGCCAGCAGCTTGGGGTTAGCGGGAGCAGGGACCGGGGAGCTGTTTTTT
TRBJ2-1 | TRBD1 | . | TRBV5-1 | CASSLGTGSYNEQFF | TGCGCCAGCAGCCTGGGGACAGGGTCCTACAATGAGCAGTTCTTC
TRBJ2-7 | . | . | TRBV28 | CASSFTPGSREQYF | TGTGCCAGCAGTTTTACACCTGGATCAAGGGAGCAGTACTTC
TRBJ2-3 | . | once | TRBV5-1 | CASSLAARRGTDTQYF | TGCGCCAGCAGCTTGGCGGCTAGACGGGGCACAGATACGCAGTATTTT
TRBJ1-1 | . | . | TRBV7-3 | CASSLGGGFEAFF | TGTGCCAGCAGCTTAGGAGGGGGATTCGAAGCTTTCTTT
TRBJ1-2 | . | . | TRBV28 | CASAMMSRNGYTF | TGTGCCAGCGCTATGATGAGCCGGAATGGCTACACCTTC
TRBJ1-2 | . | . | TRBV5-1 | CASSPDGANYGYTF | TGCGCCAGCAGCCCGGACGGGGCTAACTATGGCTACACCTTC
TRBJ2-5 | . | once | TRBV5-1 | CASSLPFEAETQYF | TGCGCCAGCAGCTTACCTTTTGAGGCGGAGACCCAGTACTTC
TRBJ2-7 | . | . | TRBV6-1 | CASSEEGVNPYEQYF | TGTGCCAGCAGTGAAGAGGGGGTTAACCCCTACGAGCAGTACTTC
TRBJ2-3 | TRBD2 | . | TRBV25-1 | CASSESGLAHPSTDTQYF | TGTGCCAGCAGTGAATCGGGACTAGCGCATCCTAGCACAGATACGCAGTATTTT
TRBJ2-7 | . | . | TRBV6-5 | CASSYAWGGYEQYF | TGTGCCAGCAGTTATGCCTGGGGCGGATACGAGCAGTACTTC
TRBJ2-7 | . | . | TRBV18 | CASSPGSASSYEQYF | TGTGCCAGCTCACCAGGATCGGCTAGCTCCTACGAGCAGTACTTC
TRBJ2-1 | TRBD2 | . | TRBV7-3 | CASSFWASGNSNEQFF | TGTGCCAGCAGCTTTTGGGCTAGCGGGAATAGCAATGAGCAGTTCTTC
TRBJ2-7 | . | . | TRBV4-1 | CASSPSRDLGRAYEQYF | TGCGCCAGCAGCCCGTCCCGGGACTTGGGTAGGGCCTACGAGCAGTACTTC
TRBJ1-5 | . | . | TRBV19 | CASSTAGGGGNQPQHF | TGTGCCAGTAGTACCGCGGGGGGAGGTGGGAATCAGCCCCAGCATTTT
TRBJ2-7 | TRBD2 | . | TRBV6-1 | CASSGAGVGTGQYF | TGTGCCAGCAGTGGGGCGGGAGTAGGAACGGGGCAGTACTTC
TRBJ2-7 | TRBD1 | . | TRBV6-1 | CATRPGQGINEQYF | TGTGCCACCCGTCCGGGACAGGGGATCAACGAGCAGTACTTC
TRBJ2-5 | . | . | TRBV5-1 | CASSLVGETQYF | TGCGCCAGCAGCTTGGTAGGAGAGACCCAGTACTTC
TRBJ2-1 | TRBD2 | . | TRBV19 | CASSSLGLAGTNEQFF | TGTGCCAGTAGTTCCCTCGGACTAGCGGGAACCAATGAGCAGTTCTTC
TRBJ2-2 | TRBD2 | . | TRBV6-5 | CATLGGRFGGELFF | TGTGCCACCCTTGGCGGGAGATTCGGCGGGGAGCTGTTTTTT
TRBJ2-3 | . | . | TRBV5-1 | CASSPGQLSTDTQYF | TGCGCCAGCAGCCCAGGACAGCTTAGCACAGATACGCAGTATTTT
TRBJ2-1 | . | . | TRBV7-2 | CASSFRGSAYNEQFF | TGTGCCAGCAGCTTTCGAGGGAGTGCCTACAATGAGCAGTTCTTC
TRBJ1-5 | . | . | TRBV4-3 | CASSQGENQPQHF | TGCGCCAGCAGCCAAGGAGAGAATCAGCCCCAGCATTTT
TRBJ1-2 | TRBD1 | . | TRBV19 | CASSRDRGRLGYTF | TGTGCCAGTAGTCGCGACAGGGGGCGTCTTGGCTACACCTTC
TRBJ2-2 | . | once | TRBV4-3 | CASSQAPDGSNTGELFF | TGCGCCAGCAGCCAAGCCCCCGACGGCTCGAACACCGGGGAGCTGTTTTTT
TRBJ1-5 | . | . | TRBV4-3 | CASSQAATTNQPQHF | TGCGCCAGCAGCCAAGCGGCGACAACGAATCAGCCCCAGCATTTT
TRBJ2-5 | TRBD2 | . | TRBV7-7 | CASSPAGLAGEGETQYF | TGTGCTAGCAGTCCAGCAGGTCTAGCGGGAGAGGGAGAGACCCAGTACTTC
TRBJ2-1 | . | . | TRBV5-1 | CASSLSSGQVANEQFF | TGCGCCAGCAGCTTGTCCTCCGGACAAGTCGCTAATGAGCAGTTCTTC
TRBJ1-1 | . | once | TRBV11-2 | CASSTVLTAEAFF | TGTGCCAGCAGCACGGTGCTAACTGCTGAAGCTTTCTTT
TRBJ1-2 | . | few | TRBV19 | CASSIGQGYGYTF | TGTGCCAGTAGTATAGGTCAGGGGTATGGCTACACCTTC
TRBJ1-2 | . | . | TRBV6-5 | CASSYSGGFSYGYTF | TGTGCCAGCAGTTACTCGGGGGGGTTCTCCTATGGCTACACCTTC
TRBJ2-5 | TRBD1 | once | TRBV2 | CASSELGQWEETQYF | TGTGCCAGCAGTGAATTGGGACAGTGGGAAGAGACCCAGTACTTC
TRBJ2-7 | . | . | TRBV4-1 | CASSPPYGGIQYF | TGCGCCAGCAGCCCCCCCTACGGCGGGATACAGTACTTC
TRBJ2-1 | TRBD1 | . | TRBV18 | CASSPGTVSYNEQFF | TGTGCCAGCTCACCCGGGACAGTCTCCTACAATGAGCAGTTCTTC